The 5 T cell receptor beta chains below come from one sample, sequenced in a study of T cell changes during pregnancy in multiple sclerosis. Repertoires were generated with immunoSEQ multiplex PCR, while TCRdb's copy carries only in-frame clones and drops some. This table has about 26,000 clones, roughly 89% appearing once. The specimen was CD8+ T cells from peripheral blood mononuclear cells, collected in the second trimester of pregnancy. Receptor source: a female donor with multiple sclerosis, enrolled in a pregnancy study.

This chain connects TRBV27 to TRBJ2-7; 7 bases agree with TRBD1. Germline V gene lookup returns CDR1 MNHEY and CDR2 SMNVEV (reference sequence). With V trimmed by 5 bases and J by 9 bases, 16 bases remained unmatched. The CDR3 loop spans 15 amino acids. CDR3 amino acids: CASSPPMTGTDGQYF. Here the CDR3 DNA reads TGTGCCAGCAGTCCGCCCATGACAGGGACCGATGGGCAGTACTTC.

J is TRBJ1-3 and V is TRBV15, with a possible D match to TRBD1 (5 bases). The CDR3 has 15 amino acids. Germline CDR1 LNHNV, CDR2 YYDKDF (reference sequence). V lost 0 bases to trimming and J lost 6 bases, with 12 bases between them. The CDR3 here is CATSRDMTVENTIYF. The DNA for the CDR3 is TGTGCCACCAGCAGAGATATGACAGTTGAAAACACCATATATTTT.

The chain uses TRBV29-1 and TRBJ1-2; 7 positions agree with TRBD1. V gave up 1 base and J gave up 4 bases; unmatched junction bases: 3. CDR3 size: 13 residues. From germline, CDR1 is SQVTM and CDR2 ANQGSEA. The DNA of the CDR3 is TGCAGCGTTGAAGTCTGGGACAGCTATGGCTACACCTTC. This sequence encodes CSVEVWDSYGYTF. Full variable domain (missing parts from reference TRBV29-1 and TRBJ1-2): SAVISQKPSRDICQRGTSLTIQCQVDSQVTMMFWYRQQPGQSLTLIATANQGSEATYESGFVIDKFPISRPNLTFSTLTVSNMSPEDSSIYLCSVEVWDSYGYTFGSGTRLTVV.

This sequence joins TRBV11-2 and TRBJ2-7, with a possible D match to TRBD2 (5 bases). Trimming pared 5 bases from V and 0 bases from J, leaving 8 bases between. Germline lookup yields CDR1 SGHAT and CDR2 FQNNGV. This CDR3 has 13 amino acids. As DNA, the CDR3 is TGTGCCAGCAGCCGAGGGCTCTCCTACGAGCAGTACTTC. It is translated as CASSRGLSYEQYF.

In the case of this clone: In the same sample, other DNA sequences code for this CDR3. This chain uses TRBV27 with TRBJ2-7; 8 bases fit TRBD2. Germline V gene data show CDR1 as MNHEY and CDR2 as SMNVEV (reference sequence). Trimming at V came to 2 bases and at J to 3 bases, leaving 3 bases not matched to a gene. The CDR3 extends over 14 amino acids. The CDR3 spells CASSLGLAGYEQYF. CDR3 DNA: TGTGCCAGCAGTTTAGGACTAGCCGGCTACGAGCAGTACTTC.